The rows below give T cell receptor beta chains drawn from one sample of a study of Graves' ophthalmopathy and Graves' hyperthyroidism. From the multiplex PCR reads, TCRdb called clonotypes with MiXCR, one entry per CDR3 protein. Among about 700,000 distinct CDR3 sequences listed, about two fifths were seen once. Sequencing was done on a sample of peripheral blood. The receptors were gathered from an adult man with Graves' ophthalmopathy. Both conserved end residues are part of each CDR3. The D gene is left open where the match is weak. Where a row states a size, it is once, few, many or the class of an expanded clone; other rows omit it.

TRBV7-8	.	TRBJ2-7	.	TGTGCCAGCAGCCCCGGGCGGCACTCTTACGAGCAGTACTTC	CASSPGRHSYEQYF
TRBV11-1	.	TRBJ1-6	.	TGTGCCAGCAGCAAGACCGACGGGAATAATTCACCCCTCCACTTT	CASSKTDGNNSPLHF
TRBV25-1	.	TRBJ2-5	.	TGTGCCAGCATCCCAAGGATGGAGACCCAGTACTTC	CASIPRMETQYF
TRBV4-1	.	TRBJ2-7	.	TGCGCCAGCAGCCAAGACCCAGGGGGGGGTAACGAGCAGTACTTC	CASSQDPGGGNEQYF
TRBV7-8	TRBD1	TRBJ1-2	once	TGTGCCAGCAGCCTAGACTGGGACAGCCGAGTATATGGCTACACCTTC	CASSLDWDSRVYGYTF
TRBV29-1	TRBD1	TRBJ2-5	.	TGCAGCACGATGACAGGGGGCGTGGAGACCCAGTACTTC	CSTMTGGVETQYF
TRBV7-9	.	TRBJ1-2	many	TGTGCCACTGCGACCGGTGGTAGCTATGGCTACACCTTC	CATATGGSYGYTF
TRBV5-1	.	TRBJ2-7	.	TGCGCCAGCAGCTTGGACAACTCAGCCTACGAGCAGTACTTC	CASSLDNSAYEQYF
TRBV6-1	TRBD1	TRBJ2-7	many	TGTGCCAGCAGTGAAGAAGGGACAGGGTCCTACGAGCAGTACTTC	CASSEEGTGSYEQYF
TRBV20-1	.	TRBJ2-7	many	TGCAGTGCCCATGGAGGGACAGCCACCTACGAGCAGTACTTC	CSAHGGTATYEQYF
TRBV6-2/TRBV6-3	.	TRBJ1-5	many	TGTGCCAGCGGGGGTGCTCAGCCCCAGCATTTT	CASGGAQPQHF
TRBV7-8	.	TRBJ2-5	.	TGTGCCAGCAGCTTAGAACCCCGGCTCGGGGAGACCCAGTACTTC	CASSLEPRLGETQYF
TRBV12-3/TRBV12-4	TRBD2	TRBJ2-3	.	TGTGCCAGCAGTCTCGGGACTAGCGGGGTCACGCAGTATTTT	CASSLGTSGVTQYF
TRBV14	.	TRBJ1-3	many	TGTGCCAGCAGCCACAAGGTTCCAAACACCATATATTTT	CASSHKVPNTIYF
TRBV7-9	.	TRBJ1-2	many	TGTGCCAGCAGCTTAAAGGACTATGGCTACACCTTC	CASSLKDYGYTF
TRBV24-1	.	TRBJ1-6	.	TGTGCCACCAGTGAAGGCAGGGACTCACCCCTCCACTTT	CATSEGRDSPLHF
TRBV29-1	TRBD1	TRBJ2-1	.	TGCAGCGTTGTTTTCCGGGACAGGGGGTTCGGTGAGCAGTTCTTC	CSVVFRDRGFGEQFF
TRBV19	TRBD1	TRBJ2-5	many	TGTGCCAGTAGTAACCCGGGACAGGGGTCGGAGACCCAGTACTTC	CASSNPGQGSETQYF
TRBV9	TRBD1	TRBJ1-2	many	TGTGCCAGCAGCGTAGCCACAGGGGGAGGACGCTACACCTTC	CASSVATGGGRYTF
TRBV7-9	TRBD1	TRBJ1-1	many	TGTGCCAGCAGCTCCAGCGACAGGGGTGGCACTGAAGCTTTCTTT	CASSSSDRGGTEAFF
TRBV4-2	.	TRBJ2-3	.	TGTGCCAGCAGCCAGTCTCGGGATACGCAGTATTTT	CASSQSRDTQYF
TRBV24-1	TRBD1	TRBJ1-2	many	TGTGCCACCAGTGATCCCGGGACAGGCGAGTATGGCTACACCTTC	CATSDPGTGEYGYTF
TRBV25-1	.	TRBJ2-7	many	TGTGCCAGCAGTCCCTTCGAGGGGTTCGAGCAGTACTTC	CASSPFEGFEQYF
TRBV9	.	TRBJ2-3	few	TGTGCCAGCAGCGTAGTTCGAAGGGGCGCAACAGATACGCAGTATTTT	CASSVVRRGATDTQYF
TRBV7-9	.	TRBJ2-7	.	TGTGCCAGCAGTTTCGGGGAGCTCGGGCAGTACTTC	CASSFGELGQYF
TRBV7-9	.	TRBJ1-3	few	TGTGCCTGGAGTCCGGGCTCTGGAAACACCATATATTTT	CAWSPGSGNTIYF
TRBV10-3	.	TRBJ1-1	.	TGTGCTAGTCAGAGGGGCAGGAACACTGAAGCTTTCTTT	CASQRGRNTEAFF
TRBV7-3	.	TRBJ1-5	.	TGTGCCAGCAGTGGAGGGCACCCGGGTCGGAATCAGCCCCAGCATTTT	CASSGGHPGRNQPQHF
TRBV25-1	.	TRBJ2-2	once	TGTGCCAGCAGTGAAGCGGGGGCTACGAACACCGGGGAGCTGTTTTTT	CASSEAGATNTGELFF
TRBV10-3	.	TRBJ1-1	many	TGTGCCATCAGTGAGGACAGGCAGAGCGTTGGAGCTTTCTTT	CAISEDRQSVGAFF
TRBV7-8	.	TRBJ1-5	few	TGTGCCAGCAGCTTCGGGAGGCAATATAGCAATCAGCCCCAGCATTTT	CASSFGRQYSNQPQHF
TRBV11-1	.	TRBJ1-4	many	TGTGCCAGCAGCTTAGCGGGGACACCGAATGAAAAACTGTTTTTT	CASSLAGTPNEKLFF
TRBV7-6	TRBD1	TRBJ1-3	.	TGTGCCAGCAGCGGACAGGGACCTGGAAACACCATATATTTT	CASSGQGPGNTIYF
TRBV30	.	TRBJ1-1	few	TGTGCCTGGATTACCCCTCGTGGTGGTACTGAAGCTTTCTTT	CAWITPRGGTEAFF
TRBV11-1	.	TRBJ1-3	few	TGTGCCAGCACCACACAAATCTCTGGAAACACCATATATTTT	CASTTQISGNTIYF
TRBV5-5	.	TRBJ1-3	few	TGTGCCAGCAGCCCACTGACGCCCGGATATTCCTCTGGAAACACCATATATTTT	CASSPLTPGYSSGNTIYF
TRBV19	TRBD1	TRBJ1-2	many	TGTGCCAGTAGTGCGACTCAGACAGGGGACTATGGCTACACCTTC	CASSATQTGDYGYTF
TRBV5-1	TRBD1	TRBJ2-7	.	TGCGCCAGCAGCTTGGATTTGCGGGACAGGGGGCCCGAGCAGTACTTC	CASSLDLRDRGPEQYF
TRBV19	TRBD2	TRBJ2-1	.	TGTGCCAGTAGTCCCGGACTAGCCCTGAGTTTC	CASSPGLALSF
TRBV6-5	.	TRBJ2-2	.	TGTGCCAGCAGATTACAAATTAACACCGGGGAGCTGTTTTTT	CASRLQINTGELFF
TRBV30	TRBD1	TRBJ1-1	.	TGTGCCTGGGTGGCAGGGGGGGCCCTACTGAACACTGAAGCTTTCTTT	CAWVAGGALLNTEAFF
TRBV15	TRBD2	TRBJ2-3	.	TGTGCCACCAGCAGAGATCCTAGCGGGACCACAGATACGCAGTATTTT	CATSRDPSGTTDTQYF
TRBV7-2	.	TRBJ2-1	.	TGTGCCAGCAGCCCCCACGATTGGACTCCGACGAACGAGCAGTTCTTC	CASSPHDWTPTNEQFF
TRBV10-3	.	TRBJ2-7	.	TGTGCCATCAGCGGGGGAAGTGAGCAGTACTTC	CAISGGSEQYF
TRBV12-3/TRBV12-4	.	TRBJ1-1	once	TGTGCCAGCAGTTTTCGTGGAATGAACACTGAAGCTCTCTTT	CASSFRGMNTEALF
TRBV14	TRBD1	TRBJ2-5	few	TGTGCCAGCAGCCTTCACAGGGGCCCCCAAGAGACCCAGTACTTC	CASSLHRGPQETQYF